Listed here are 3 T cell receptor beta chains from one sample, sequenced in a study of cytomegalovirus exposure and HLA in healthy donors. In the PCR, 60 Vbeta and 13 Jbeta primers were used. Using immunoSEQ multiplex PCR, the repertoire was profiled, and TCRdb retains in-frame clones only, with some absent. This table has about 160,000 clones, around four fifths appearing once. Material for sequencing was PBMCs. All receptors come from a female donor in good health and CMV-seronegative.

CDR3 amino acids: CASSEGGRHGYTF. In DNA, the CDR3 is TGTGCCAGCAGTGAAGGGGGCAGACATGGCTACACCTTC. The V gene is TRBV6-5, the J gene TRBJ1-2, with TRBD1 matching 7 bases. Losses at the gene ends were 5 bases for V and 6 bases for J; bases not matched to a gene: 6. CDR1 is MNHEY, CDR2 SVGAGI, per germline. The CDR3 runs 13 residues.

V usage is TRBV27 and J usage is TRBJ1-2; 8 positions agree with TRBD1. Trimming took 6 bases from V and 4 from J; bases not matched to a gene: 10. The CDR3 spans 15 residues. Looked up from germline, CDR1 is MNHEY and CDR2 is SMNVEV (reference sequence). The CDR3 is CASRPSGGFGYGYTF. As DNA, the CDR3 is TGTGCCAGCAGGCCTTCAGGGGGCTTTGGCTATGGCTACACCTTC.

The CDR3 loop is CASSLEPDSYNEKLFF. The CDR3 coding sequence is TGCGCCAGCAGCTTGGAGCCGGACAGCTATAATGAAAAACTGTTTTTT. This chain joins TRBV5-1 and TRBJ1-4; D perhaps matches TRBD1 (6 bases). This CDR3 comprises 16 residues. The V gene lost 0 bases and the J gene lost 4 bases, with 13 bases spanning the gap. Per the germline V gene, CDR1 is SGHRS and CDR2 is YFSETQ.